The rows below give T cell receptor beta chains drawn from one sample of a study of shared clonotypes between healthy human individuals. TCRdb's copy holds only in-frame clones and misses some; the assay was immunoSEQ multiplex PCR. The sample has hundreds of thousands of clones, roughly 70% seen once. Sequencing was performed on memory CD4+ T cells sorted from blood. The receptors shown here come from a woman aged 25-40 years in good health. Both conserved end residues are part of each CDR3. Fields, in order: D gene, J gene, V gene, clone size, CDR3 DNA, CDR3 protein. The D gene is left open where the match is weak. Not every row has a clone size; where given, it reads once, few, many or a size class.

TRBD1,TRBJ1-4,TRBV14,few,TGTGCCAGCAGCCCCAGGACAGGGGGTTTCAGTAATGAAAAACTGTTTTTT,CASSPRTGGFSNEKLFF
-,TRBJ1-1,TRBV28,-,TGTGCCAGCAGTTTTCCCGGGGGCCTCGAAGCTTTCTTT,CASSFPGGLEAFF
TRBD2,TRBJ2-1,TRBV4-1,-,TGCGCCAGCAGCCAACTAGCGGGCCCCTCCTACAATGAGCAGTTCTTC,CASSQLAGPSYNEQFF
TRBD1,TRBJ1-5,TRBV19,-,TGTGCCAGTAGGGGGGACAGGGCCAGCAATCAGCCCCAGCATTTT,CASRGDRASNQPQHF
-,TRBJ2-2,TRBV7-8,-,TGTGCCAGCAGCCTTATAGCCTCCGGGGAGCTGTTTTTT,CASSLIASGELFF
TRBD1,TRBJ1-6,TRBV11-2,-,TGTGCCAGCAGCTTACGCACAGGGGGGAGCTCCTATAATTCACCCCTCCACTTT,CASSLRTGGSSYNSPLHF
-,TRBJ2-7,TRBV7-7,few,TGTGCCAGCAGCCCGGGTCCTGGGAGTTCCTACGAGCAGTACTTC,CASSPGPGSSYEQYF
TRBD1,TRBJ1-1,TRBV18,once,TGTGCCAGCTCAATCGGACAGGGTCGTACTGAAGCTTTCTTT,CASSIGQGRTEAFF
TRBD2,TRBJ2-1,TRBV28,few,TGTGCCAGCAGTCCCGGGACTAGCGGGAGAAATGAGCAGTTCTTC,CASSPGTSGRNEQFF
TRBD1,TRBJ1-2,TRBV2,-,TGTGCCAGCAGCGAACAGGGGGAGAACTATGGCTACACCTTC,CASSEQGENYGYTF
-,TRBJ2-7,TRBV7-2,few,TGTGCCAGCAGCTTAGGGAGGTACGAGCAGTACTTC,CASSLGRYEQYF
-,TRBJ1-1,TRBV7-9,-,TGTGCCAGCAGCTCCAGGGAACAGCGTACTGAAGCTTTCTTT,CASSSREQRTEAFF
-,TRBJ2-2,TRBV5-1,-,TGCGCCAGCAGAAAGGACGGGACGAACACCGGGGAGCTGTTTTTT,CASRKDGTNTGELFF
-,TRBJ2-7,TRBV5-4,-,TGTGCCAGCAGCTTCGGGACACCGAGGACCTACGAGCAGTACTTC,CASSFGTPRTYEQYF
-,TRBJ2-3,TRBV7-7,-,TGTGCCAGCAGCCCGGGACTCGCCACAGATACGCAGTATTTT,CASSPGLATDTQYF
-,TRBJ1-1,TRBV5-1,-,TGCGCCAGCAGCTTGCTGGGGGGCACTGAAGCTTTCTTT,CASSLLGGTEAFF
TRBD1,TRBJ2-2,TRBV2,-,TGTGCCAGCACAGGGGGTTTCGGGGAGCTGTTTTTT,CASTGGFGELFF
TRBD2,TRBJ2-3,TRBV9,-,TGTGCCAGCAGCTCTAGCGGGAGAATGGCAGATACGCAGTATTTT,CASSSSGRMADTQYF
-,TRBJ1-3,TRBV28,-,TGTGCCAGCAGTTTAGGGGGCCACTCTGGAAACACCATATATTTT,CASSLGGHSGNTIYF
-,TRBJ1-1,TRBV20-1,few,TGCAGTGCTGAAGAGAACACTGAAGCTTTCTTT,CSAEENTEAFF